This T cell receptor beta chain was obtained from a study of Graves' ophthalmopathy and Graves' hyperthyroidism. About the study: Peripheral blood samples were taken at initial diagnosis, before any treatment. Study results and caveats: A 13-signature model separated ophthalmopathy from stable hyperthyroidism, roughly 86% sensitivity, 65% to 82% specificity. Clonotypes were expanded in thyroid at above 0.001 frequency, and most also appeared in blood.

Germline values: CDR1 SGHNT, CDR2 YENEEA. Trimming cost V 5 bases and J 8 bases; bases outside gene matches: 18. The CDR3 consists of 16 residues. Beta-chain TCR CDR3 regions were amplified from RNA transcripts. HTBI primers were used in a first-round RT-PCR, which preceded a second-round multiplex PCR. MiXCR was run by TCRdb on the multiplex PCR reads, yielding one entry per CDR3 protein. This sample has roughly 170,000 distinct CDR3 sequences, with roughly two fifths found just once. The sample holds many counts of this clonotype. Its antigen is not known. Every ophthalmopathy donor presented moderate-to-severe activity, CAS ≥3, NOSPECS ≥4 and duration under 3 months.

Sequences were obtained from peripheral blood. The clonotype comes from a man aged 25 to 40 with Graves' ophthalmopathy. V is TRBV11-3 and J is TRBJ2-7; 7 nucleotides line up with TRBD2. DNA for the CDR3: TGTGCCAGCAGCCCCCCCGTCCCACTCCGGGGGGTGCAGCAGTACTTC. Its protein product is CASSPPVPLRGVQQYF.